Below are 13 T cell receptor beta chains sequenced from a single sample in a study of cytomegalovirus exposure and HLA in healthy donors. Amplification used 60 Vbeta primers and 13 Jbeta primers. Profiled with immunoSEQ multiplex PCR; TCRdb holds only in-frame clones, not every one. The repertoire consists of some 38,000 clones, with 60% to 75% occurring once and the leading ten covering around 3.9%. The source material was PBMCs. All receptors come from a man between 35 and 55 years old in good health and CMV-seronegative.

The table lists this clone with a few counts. In DNA, the CDR3 is TGTGCCAGCAGTTCCCCAGGGACTCCGAACACTGAAGCTTTCTTT. Translating gives CASSSPGTPNTEAFF. J is TRBJ1-1 and V is TRBV28; a weak D match, TRBD1 (5 bases). Trimming removed 4 bases from V and 1 base from J, with 13 bases in between. Germline loops: CDR1 MDHEN, CDR2 SYDVKM. The CDR3 runs 15 residues.

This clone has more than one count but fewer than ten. The CDR3 coding sequence is TGTGCCAGCGGGGTCCTGAGGAGCTATGGCTACACCTTC. Amino acids: CASGVLRSYGYTF. The V gene is TRBV30, the J gene TRBJ1-2; D uncertain. Germline-derived CDR1 and CDR2 are GTSNPN and SVGIG (reference sequence). V was cut by 8 bases and J by 4 bases, with 17 bases left in between. The CDR3 is 13 residues long.

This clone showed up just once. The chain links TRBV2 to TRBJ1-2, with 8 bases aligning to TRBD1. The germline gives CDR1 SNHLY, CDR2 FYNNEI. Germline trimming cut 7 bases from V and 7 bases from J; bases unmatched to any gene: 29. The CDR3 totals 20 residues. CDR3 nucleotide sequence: TGTGCCAGCACTACTGGACAGGGTTTAGAACCCTTCCCTTTAAAAGGTGGCTACACCTTC. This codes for CASTTGQGLEPFPLKGGYTF.

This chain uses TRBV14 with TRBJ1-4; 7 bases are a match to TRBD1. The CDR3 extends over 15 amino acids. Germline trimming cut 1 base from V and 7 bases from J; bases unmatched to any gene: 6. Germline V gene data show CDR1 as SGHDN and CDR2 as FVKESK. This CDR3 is CASSQGYRGSEKLFF. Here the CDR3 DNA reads TGTGCCAGCAGCCAAGGTTACAGGGGTAGTGAAAAACTGTTTTTT.

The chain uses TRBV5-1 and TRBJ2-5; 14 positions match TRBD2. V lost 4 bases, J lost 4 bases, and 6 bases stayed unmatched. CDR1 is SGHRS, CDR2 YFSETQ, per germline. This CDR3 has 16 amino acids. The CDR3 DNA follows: TGCGCCAGCAGCGACACAGGACTAGCGGGGGGAGAGACCCAGTACTTC. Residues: CASSDTGLAGGETQYF.

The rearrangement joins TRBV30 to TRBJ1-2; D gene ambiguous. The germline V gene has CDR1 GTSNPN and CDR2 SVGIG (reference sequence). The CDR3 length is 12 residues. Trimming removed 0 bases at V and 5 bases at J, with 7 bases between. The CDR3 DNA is TGTGCCTGGAGTGTTCAGGCTTATGGCTACACCTTC. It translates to CAWSVQAYGYTF.

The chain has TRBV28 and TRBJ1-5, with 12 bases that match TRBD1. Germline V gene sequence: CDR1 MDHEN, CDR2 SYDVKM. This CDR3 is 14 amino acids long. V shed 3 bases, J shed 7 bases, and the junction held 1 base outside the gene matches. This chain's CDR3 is CASSLGQGAQPQHF. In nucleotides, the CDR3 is TGTGCCAGCAGTTTGGGACAGGGGGCCCAGCCCCAGCATTTT. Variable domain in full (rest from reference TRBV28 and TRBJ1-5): DVKVTQSSRYLVKRTGEKVFLECVQDMDHENMFWYRQDPGLGLRLIYFSYDVKMKEKGDIPEGYSVSREKKERFSLILESASTNQTSMYLCASSLGQGAQPQHFGDGTRLSIL.

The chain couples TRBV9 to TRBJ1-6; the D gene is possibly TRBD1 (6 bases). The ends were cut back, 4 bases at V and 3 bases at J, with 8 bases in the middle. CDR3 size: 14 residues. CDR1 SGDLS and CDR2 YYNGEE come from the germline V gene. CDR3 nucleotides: TGTGCCAGCAGCTTGGACAGCTATAATTCACCCCTCCACTTT. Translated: CASSLDSYNSPLHF.

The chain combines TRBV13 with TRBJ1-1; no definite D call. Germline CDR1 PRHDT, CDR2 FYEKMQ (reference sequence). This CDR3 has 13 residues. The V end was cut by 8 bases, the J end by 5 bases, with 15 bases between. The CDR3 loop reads CASLRRAGTEAFF. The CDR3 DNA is TGTGCCAGCTTGAGGCGGGCCGGGACTGAAGCTTTCTTT.

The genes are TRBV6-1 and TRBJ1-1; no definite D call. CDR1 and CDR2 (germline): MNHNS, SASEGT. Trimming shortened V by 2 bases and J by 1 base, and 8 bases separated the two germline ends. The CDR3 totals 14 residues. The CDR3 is CASSEPGKNTEAFF. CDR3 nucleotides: TGTGCCAGCAGTGAACCAGGAAAGAACACTGAAGCTTTCTTT.

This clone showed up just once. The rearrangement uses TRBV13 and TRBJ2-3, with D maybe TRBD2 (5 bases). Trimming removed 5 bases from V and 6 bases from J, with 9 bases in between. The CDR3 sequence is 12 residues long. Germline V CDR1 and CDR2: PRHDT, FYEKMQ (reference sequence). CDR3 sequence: CASSPTGDTQYF. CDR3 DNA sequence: TGTGCCAGCAGCCCAACGGGGGATACGCAGTATTTT. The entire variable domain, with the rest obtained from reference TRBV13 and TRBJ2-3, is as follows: AAGVIQSPRHLIKEKRETATLKCYPIPRHDTVYWYQQGPGQDPQFLISFYEKMQSDKGSIPDRFSAQQFSDYHSELNMSSLELGDSALYFCASSPTGDTQYFGPGTRLTVL.

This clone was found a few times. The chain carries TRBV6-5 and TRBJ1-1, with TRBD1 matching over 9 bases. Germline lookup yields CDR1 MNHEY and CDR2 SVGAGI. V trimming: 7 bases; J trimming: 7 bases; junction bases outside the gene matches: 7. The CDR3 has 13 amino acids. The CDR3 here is CASTTTGGLEAFF. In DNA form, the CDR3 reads TGTGCCAGCACCACGACAGGGGGGCTTGAAGCTTTCTTT.

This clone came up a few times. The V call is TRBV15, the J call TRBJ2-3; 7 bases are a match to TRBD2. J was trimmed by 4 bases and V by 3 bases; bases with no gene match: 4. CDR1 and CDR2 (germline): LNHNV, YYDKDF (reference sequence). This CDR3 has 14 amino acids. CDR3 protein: CATSSGDYPDTQYF. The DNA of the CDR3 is TGTGCCACCAGCAGTGGGGACTACCCAGATACGCAGTATTTT.